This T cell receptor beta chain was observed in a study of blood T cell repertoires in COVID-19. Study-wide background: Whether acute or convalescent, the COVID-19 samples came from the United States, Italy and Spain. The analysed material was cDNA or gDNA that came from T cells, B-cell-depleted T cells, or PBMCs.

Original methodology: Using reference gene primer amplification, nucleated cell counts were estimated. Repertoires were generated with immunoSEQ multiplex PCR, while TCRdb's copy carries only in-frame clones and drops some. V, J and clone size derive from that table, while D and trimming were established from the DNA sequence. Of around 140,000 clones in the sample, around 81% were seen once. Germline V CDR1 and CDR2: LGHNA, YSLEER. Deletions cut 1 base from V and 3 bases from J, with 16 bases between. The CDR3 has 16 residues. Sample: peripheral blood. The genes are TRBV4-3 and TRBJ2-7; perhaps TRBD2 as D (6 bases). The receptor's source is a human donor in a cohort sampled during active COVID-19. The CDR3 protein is CASSQVWGLEHYEQYF. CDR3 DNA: TGCGCCAGCAGCCAAGTTTGGGGACTCGAGCACTACGAGCAGTACTTC.